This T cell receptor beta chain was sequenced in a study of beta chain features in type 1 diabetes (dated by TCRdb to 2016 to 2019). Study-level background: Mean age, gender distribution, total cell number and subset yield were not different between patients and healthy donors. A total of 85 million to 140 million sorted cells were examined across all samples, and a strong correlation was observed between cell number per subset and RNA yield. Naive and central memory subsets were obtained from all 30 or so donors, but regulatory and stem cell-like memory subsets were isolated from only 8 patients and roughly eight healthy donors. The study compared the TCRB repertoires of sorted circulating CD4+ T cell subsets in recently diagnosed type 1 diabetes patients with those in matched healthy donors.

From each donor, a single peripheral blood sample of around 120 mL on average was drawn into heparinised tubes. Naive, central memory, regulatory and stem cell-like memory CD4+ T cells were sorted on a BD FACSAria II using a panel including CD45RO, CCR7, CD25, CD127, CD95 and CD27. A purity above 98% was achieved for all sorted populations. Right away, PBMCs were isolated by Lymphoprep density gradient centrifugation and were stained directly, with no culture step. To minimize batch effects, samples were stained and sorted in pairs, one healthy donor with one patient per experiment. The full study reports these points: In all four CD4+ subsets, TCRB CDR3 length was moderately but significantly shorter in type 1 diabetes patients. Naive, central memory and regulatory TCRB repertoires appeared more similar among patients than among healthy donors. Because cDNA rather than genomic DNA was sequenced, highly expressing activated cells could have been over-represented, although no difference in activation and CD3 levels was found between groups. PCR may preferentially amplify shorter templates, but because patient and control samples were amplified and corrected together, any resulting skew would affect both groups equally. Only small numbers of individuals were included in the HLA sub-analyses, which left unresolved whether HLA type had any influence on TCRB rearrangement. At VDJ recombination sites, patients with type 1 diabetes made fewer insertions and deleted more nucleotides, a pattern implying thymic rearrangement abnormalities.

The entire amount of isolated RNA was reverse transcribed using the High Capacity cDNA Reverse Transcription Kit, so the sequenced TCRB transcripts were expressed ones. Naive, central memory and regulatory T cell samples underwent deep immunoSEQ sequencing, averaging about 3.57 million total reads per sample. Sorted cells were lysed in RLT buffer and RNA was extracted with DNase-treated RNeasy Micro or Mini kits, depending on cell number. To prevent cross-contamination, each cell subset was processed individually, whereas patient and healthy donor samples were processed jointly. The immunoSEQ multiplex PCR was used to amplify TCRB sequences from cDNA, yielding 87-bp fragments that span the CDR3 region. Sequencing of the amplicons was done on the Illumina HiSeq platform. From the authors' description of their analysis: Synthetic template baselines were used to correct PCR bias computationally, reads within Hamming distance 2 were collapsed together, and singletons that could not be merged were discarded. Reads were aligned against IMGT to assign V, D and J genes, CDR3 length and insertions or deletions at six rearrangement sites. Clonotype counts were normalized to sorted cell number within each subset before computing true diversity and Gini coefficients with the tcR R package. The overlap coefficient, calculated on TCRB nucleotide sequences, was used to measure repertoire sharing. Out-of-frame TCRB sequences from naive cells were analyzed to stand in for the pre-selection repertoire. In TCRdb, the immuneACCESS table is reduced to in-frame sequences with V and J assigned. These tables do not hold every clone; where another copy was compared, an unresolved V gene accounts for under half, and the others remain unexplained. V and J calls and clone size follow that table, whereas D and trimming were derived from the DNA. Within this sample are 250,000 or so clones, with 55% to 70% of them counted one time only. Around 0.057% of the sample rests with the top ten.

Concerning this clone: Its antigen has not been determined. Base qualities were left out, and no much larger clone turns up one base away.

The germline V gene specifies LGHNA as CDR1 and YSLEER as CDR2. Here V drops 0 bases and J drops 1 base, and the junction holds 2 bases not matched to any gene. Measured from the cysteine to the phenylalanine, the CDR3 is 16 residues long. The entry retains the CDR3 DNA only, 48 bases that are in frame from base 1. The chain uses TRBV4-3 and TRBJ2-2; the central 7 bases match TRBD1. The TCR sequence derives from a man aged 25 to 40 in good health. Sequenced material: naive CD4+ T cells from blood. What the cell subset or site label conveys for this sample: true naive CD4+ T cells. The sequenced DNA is TGCGCCAGCAGCCAAGATTGGGACAGGAACACCGGGGAGCTGTTTTTT. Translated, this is CASSQDWDRNTGELFF.